The 10 T cell receptor beta chains below were found in one sample sequenced in a study of CD8 T cells in ankylosing spondylitis (dated by TCRdb to 2016 to 2017). The library was prepared using 5' RACE. Sequencer: Illumina HiSeq 2500. In-frame beta chains were kept once TCRdb had trimmed the public reads at Q25 with fastp and called clones with MiXCR. Entries that share a CDR3 protein sequence are merged under the most common genes and DNA. Present in this sample are 40,000 or so distinct CDR3 sequences, around a tenth of which were seen just once. The ten largest clones add up to more than 15% of the sample. Sequencing was performed on blood, either unsorted or a sorted T cell fraction (not recorded which). Receptors originate from a male donor with ankylosing spondylitis or in good health (not recorded which).

In its sample, this clonotype was seen many times. This chain uses TRBV12-3 or TRBV12-4 with TRBJ2-7; 7 bases match TRBD2. J gave up 0 bases and V 5 bases, and 7 bases lay outside the gene matches. This CDR3 is built from 15 residues. The CDR3, as DNA: TGTGCCAGCAGTCCGGGGAGGGCAGCCTCCTACGAGCAGTACTTC. Translated, it gives CASSPGRAASYEQYF.

This clonotype has at least ten counts. The V and J genes are TRBV5-1 and TRBJ1-3; D may be TRBD1 (6 bases). Between the trimmed V and J ends, which lost 2 bases and 4 bases, there was a span of 13 bases. CDR1 and CDR2 from the germline V gene are SGHRS and YFSETQ. The length of the CDR3 is 15 residues. As DNA, the CDR3 is TGCGCCAGCAGCTTCGGGGGCAAAATCGGAAACACCATATATTTT. Protein: CASSFGGKIGNTIYF.

This clonotype came up many times. The J gene is TRBJ2-7, the V gene TRBV5-5; 7 positions match TRBD2. Germline CDR1 is SGHKS and CDR2 is YYEKEE (reference sequence). The CDR3 has 12 amino acids. V gave up 2 bases and J gave up 7 bases; unmatched junction bases: 3. CDR3 loop: CASSLVSGEQYF. CDR3 bases: TGTGCCAGCAGCTTAGTTAGCGGGGAGCAGTACTTC.

In this sample, this clonotype turned up many times. The chain recombines TRBV7-8 with TRBJ2-1, with 11 bases lining up with TRBD1. The V gene's germline CDR1 is SGHVS and CDR2 FQNEAQ. Germline trimming cut 4 bases from V and 6 bases from J; bases unmatched to any gene: 20. The CDR3 spans 20 residues. The CDR3 DNA follows: TGTGCCAGCAGCTCAATCTGGAGGGGGACAGGGGGTTCTGGGAGCAATGAGCAGTTCTTC. This encodes CASSSIWRGTGGSGSNEQFF.

The chain couples TRBV18 to TRBJ2-5; no clear D gene. The CDR3 has 14 residues. Trimming cost V 1 base and J 5 bases, with 11 bases left between them. Germline V CDR1 and CDR2: KGHSH, LQKENI. The CDR3 DNA sequence: TGTGCCAGCTCACCACGTGGGCCTGAGGAGACCCAGTACTTC. Its translation: CASSPRGPEETQYF.

This clonotype occurred many times. One junction end does not reproduce the germline sequence, and a read error may be involved. The V call is TRBV14, the J call TRBJ2-1, with 8 bases lining up with TRBD2. This CDR3 has 15 amino acids. CDR1 SGHDN and CDR2 FVKESK come from the germline V gene. Here the CDR3 DNA reads TGTGCCAGCAGCAAAGAGCGGGGGTTCTACAATGAGCAGTTCTTC. This sequence encodes CASSKERGFYNEQFF.

The rearrangement joins TRBV10-3 to TRBJ2-7, with TRBD2 matching over 13 bases. CDR1 and CDR2 from the germline V gene are ENHRY and SYGVKD. This CDR3 is 14 amino acids long. V shed 6 bases and J 4 bases; nucleotides not matched to a gene: 3. CDR3: CAISRTSGRYEQYF. DNA for the CDR3: TGTGCCATCAGCCGGACTAGCGGGAGATACGAGCAGTACTTC.

This clonotype has a count of ten or more. The rearrangement links TRBV11-2 to TRBJ2-5; TRBD2 matches 10 bases. V lost 5 bases to trimming and J lost 5 bases; unmatched junction nucleotides: 5. The CDR3 is 14 amino acids. CDR1 is SGHAT and CDR2 is FQNNGV in the germline V gene. The CDR3 loop is CASSPAGGPETQYF. DNA of the CDR3: TGTGCCAGCAGCCCAGCGGGGGGGCCGGAGACCCAGTACTTC. Full variable domain (rest looked up from reference TRBV11-2 and TRBJ2-5): EAGVAQSPRYKIIEKRQSVAFWCNPISGHATLYWYQQILGQGPKLLIQFQNNGVVDDSQLPKDRFSAERLKGVDSTLKIQPAKLEDSAVYLCASSPAGGPETQYFGPGTRLLVL.

This clonotype was observed at least ten times. The genes are TRBV2 and TRBJ2-2, with TRBD2 matching over 7 bases. V lost 6 bases, J lost 7 bases, and 8 bases stayed unmatched. The CDR3 contains 14 residues. Germline CDR1 and CDR2: SNHLY and FYNNEI. CDR3 coding DNA: TGTGCCAGCAGGGGACTACCCCGACTCGGGGAGCTGTTTTTT. This translates into CASRGLPRLGELFF.

The chain employs TRBV6-1 and TRBJ2-1, with 9 positions matching TRBD2. CDR3 size: 15 residues. Germline V gene data show CDR1 as MNHNS and CDR2 as SASEGT. Trimming took 3 bases from V and 2 from J; bases not matched to a gene: 2. The CDR3 region is CASSDSGRPYNEQFF. The DNA of the CDR3 is TGTGCCAGCAGTGATAGCGGGAGACCCTACAATGAGCAGTTCTTC.